The rows below give T cell receptor beta chains drawn from one sample of a study of CD8 T cells in ankylosing spondylitis. TCRdb analysed the 5' RACE reads with MiXCR anew, one entry per CDR3 protein. The sample has around 340,000 distinct CDR3 sequences, 14% to 15% seen once. Sequencing used blood, either unsorted or a sorted T cell fraction (not recorded which). These receptors came from a male donor with ankylosing spondylitis or in good health (not recorded which). Both conserved end residues are part of each CDR3. The D gene is left open where the match is weak. The listing skips clone size in some rows; elsewhere it reads once, few, many or a size class.

D gene	V gene	clone size	CDR3 length	J gene	CDR3 DNA	CDR3 protein
TRBD2	TRBV12-5	NA	13	TRBJ2-5	TGTGCTAGTACCCTAGCGGGGCAAGAGACCCAGTACTTC	CASTLAGQETQYF
NA	TRBV7-9	few	15	TRBJ1-2	TGTGCCAGCAGCCCCCGGACAGTAGCTAACTATGGCTACACCTTC	CASSPRTVANYGYTF
NA	TRBV5-1	NA	14	TRBJ1-1	TGCGCCAGCAGCTCGAACAGGCTCCCCCTTGAAGCTTTCTTT	CASSSNRLPLEAFF
NA	TRBV15	few	12	TRBJ1-1	TGTGCCACCAGCCGATTCAACACTGAAGCTTTCTTT	CATSRFNTEAFF
NA	TRBV29-1	NA	10	TRBJ1-1	TGCAGCGCAGATTACACTGAAGCTTTCTTT	CSADYTEAFF
TRBD1	TRBV7-9	many	13	TRBJ2-7	TGTGCCAGCCAACAGGGGCGCCCTGCCGAGCAGTACTTC	CASQQGRPAEQYF
NA	TRBV5-6	few	15	TRBJ2-3	TGTGCCAGCACCCTAACCCGCACCTACACAGATACGCAGTATTTT	CASTLTRTYTDTQYF
TRBD1	TRBV3-1	few	16	TRBJ1-2	TGTGCCAGCAGCCAAGGAAAGGGGGCGCGGAACTATGGCTACACCTTC	CASSQGKGARNYGYTF
NA	TRBV27	NA	18	TRBJ1-6	TGTGCCAGCACCATGAGGGGGTCCCGAAGCTCCTATAATTCACCCCTCCACTTT	CASTMRGSRSSYNSPLHF
NA	TRBV5-1	NA	13	TRBJ2-5	TGCGCCAGCAGCTTGGGTAGCCTACAGACCCAGTACTTC	CASSLGSLQTQYF
TRBD1	TRBV3-1	few	14	TRBJ1-2	TGTGCCAGCAGCCTTTTGGACAGGTCCCATGGCTACACCTTC	CASSLLDRSHGYTF
TRBD2	TRBV20-1	NA	14	TRBJ2-1	TGCAGTGCTAGAAAGGGACTAGCCACCGATGAGCAGTTCTTC	CSARKGLATDEQFF
NA	TRBV14	few	12	TRBJ1-1	TGTGCCAGCACCAGGTTGAACACTGAAGCTTTCTTT	CASTRLNTEAFF
NA	TRBV11-2	few	17	TRBJ2-1	TGTGCCAGCAGCTTAGCCCCGGTACTACGCTCCTACAATGAGCAGTTCTTC	CASSLAPVLRSYNEQFF
NA	TRBV29-1	few	13	TRBJ1-4	TGCAGCGTTTGGGGGGCGTCTGGAGGCGAACTGTTTTTT	CSVWGASGGELFF
TRBD2	TRBV6-2/TRBV6-3	few	19	TRBJ2-3	TGTGCCAGCCTCGGGGGGCGTAGCGGGAAGGGGGTGAGGACAGATACGCAGTATTTT	CASLGGRSGKGVRTDTQYF
TRBD1	TRBV12-3/TRBV12-4	many	15	TRBJ2-3	TGTGCCAGCAGTCTCCAACAGGGGTTCACAGATACGCAGTATTTT	CASSLQQGFTDTQYF
NA	TRBV7-8	NA	14	TRBJ2-3	TGTGCCAGCAGCTTAGAAGGTAGTAGGGATACGCAGTATTTT	CASSLEGSRDTQYF
NA	TRBV4-1	NA	14	TRBJ2-7	TGCGCCAGCAGCCAAGACTCCCGGGTCTACGAGCAGTACTTC	CASSQDSRVYEQYF
NA	TRBV7-8	NA	12	TRBJ2-4	TGTGCCAGCAGCCCCAGGAGAAACATTCAGTACTTC	CASSPRRNIQYF
NA	TRBV3-1	few	17	TRBJ2-1	TGTGCCAGCAGCCAAGACTTGGGGCAGGGGGGAGGCCATGAGCAGTTCTTC	CASSQDLGQGGGHEQFF
TRBD1	TRBV5-1	many	14	TRBJ1-4	TGCGCCAGCAGCTTGACAGGGGGCAATGAAAAACTGTTTTTT	CASSLTGGNEKLFF
TRBD1	TRBV12-3/TRBV12-4	NA	16	TRBJ2-7	TGTGCCAGCAGTTTATCCGGATGGACAGGGGGCTACGAGCAGTACTTC	CASSLSGWTGGYEQYF
TRBD2	TRBV5-3	NA	16	TRBJ2-1	TGTGCCGGGCCTTGGCCGGGACTAGCGGGATCCAATGAGCAGTTCTTC	CAGPWPGLAGSNEQFF
NA	TRBV20-1	NA	13	TRBJ1-1	TGCAGTGTTAAACCGGGACATAACACTGAAGCTTTCTTT	CSVKPGHNTEAFF
NA	TRBV5-1	NA	15	TRBJ1-6	TGCGCCAGCAGCCCCTTTCCGGGGGGCGGTTCACCCCTCCACTTT	CASSPFPGGGSPLHF
NA	TRBV10-3	NA	18	TRBJ2-3	TGTGCCATCAGTGAGTCCGCCCGGAGCTTGGGGTTCGAAGATACGCAGTATTTT	CAISESARSLGFEDTQYF
NA	TRBV7-9	many	15	TRBJ1-1	TGTGCCAGCAGCCCCTGGCTCCACAGGGACACTGAAGCTTTCTTT	CASSPWLHRDTEAFF
NA	TRBV6-1	NA	14	TRBJ1-5	TGTGCCAGCAGGACAGACAATAGCAATCAGCCCCAGCATTTT	CASRTDNSNQPQHF
NA	TRBV4-2	NA	15	TRBJ1-2	TGTGCCAGCAGCCAAGATGCAGGGGTGTCGAGCGGCTACACCTTC	CASSQDAGVSSGYTF
TRBD1	TRBV15	NA	15	TRBJ1-2	TGTGCCACCAGCAGAGAGGTGACAGGGACTTATGGCTACACCTTC	CATSREVTGTYGYTF